This T cell receptor beta chain was identified in a study of T cells in Graves' hyperthyroidism and ophthalmopathy. General study results and limits: Ophthalmopathy could be told apart from stable hyperthyroidism with a 13 V-J model.

RNA transcripts served as the template for amplifying TCR beta CDR3 regions. Primed by the HTBI set, a first-round RT-PCR was run on the TCR CDR3. Via MiXCR, TCRdb re-called the multiplex PCR reads, giving one row per CDR3 protein. This table holds more than 300,000 distinct CDR3 sequences, approximately 17% found once. This clonotype came up many times. The antigen remains unidentified. In the ophthalmopathy cohort, Clinical Activity Score was at least 3, NOSPECS grade at least 4, and duration under 3 months. Material: blood. The receptor was isolated from a man aged 18 to 29 with Graves' ophthalmopathy.

Written as DNA, the CDR3 is TGTGCCAGCGGAAAGCGGGGGGGCATGAATGAGCAGTTCTTC. Protein sequence: CASGKRGGMNEQFF. The chain joins TRBV9 to TRBJ2-1; 10 bases are shared with TRBD2. Germline V gene lookup returns CDR1 SGDLS and CDR2 YYNGEE. Trimming removed 7 bases from V and 7 bases from J; junction bases left unmatched: 8. The CDR3 extends over 14 amino acids.